Sequencing of this T cell receptor (beta chain) was carried out in a study of cytomegalovirus exposure and HLA in healthy donors. General study results and limits: The study dropped some indistinguishable V segments, TRBV6-2 and TRBV6-3 among them.

PCR primers comprised 60 Vbeta and 13 Jbeta primers. Some clones are missing from TCRdb's copy, which holds only in-frame ones; the method was immunoSEQ multiplex PCR. The data hold roughly 180,000 clones, with around 78% observed a single time. The CDR3 length is 16 residues. Germline loops: CDR1 SGHKS, CDR2 YYEKEE (reference sequence). The V end was cut by 0 bases, the J end by 0 bases, with 11 bases between. As concerns this clone: Antigen: not known.

This TCR came from a man aged 18 to 35 in good health and CMV-seronegative. The genes are TRBV5-5 and TRBJ2-3; a weak D match, TRBD1 (6 bases). Sequencing input: PBMCs. CDR3 region: CASSLAGTRSTDTQYF. The CDR3 DNA reads as TGTGCCAGCAGCTTGGCCGGGACACGTAGCACAGATACGCAGTATTTT.